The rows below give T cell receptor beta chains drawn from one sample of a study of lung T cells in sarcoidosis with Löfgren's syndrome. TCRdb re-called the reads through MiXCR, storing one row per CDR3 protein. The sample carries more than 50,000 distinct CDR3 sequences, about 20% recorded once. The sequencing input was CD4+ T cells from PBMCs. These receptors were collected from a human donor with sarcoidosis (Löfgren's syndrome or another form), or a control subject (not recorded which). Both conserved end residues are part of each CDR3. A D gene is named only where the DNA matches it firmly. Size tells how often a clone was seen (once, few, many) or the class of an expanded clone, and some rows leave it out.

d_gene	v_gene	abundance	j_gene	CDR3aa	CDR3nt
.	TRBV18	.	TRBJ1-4	CASSPQGFEELFF	TGTGCCAGCTCGCCTCAGGGGTTTGAAGAACTGTTTTTT
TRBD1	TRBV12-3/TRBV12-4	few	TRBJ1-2	CASSQGTGLIVGDGYTF	TGTGCCAGCAGCCAGGGGACAGGGCTTATCGTGGGGGATGGCTACACCTTC
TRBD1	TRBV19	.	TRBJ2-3	CASSPRTGVVDTQYF	TGTGCCAGTAGTCCCCGGACAGGGGTTGTAGATACGCAGTATTTT
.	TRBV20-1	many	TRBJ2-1	CSASGSQGYNEQFF	TGCAGTGCTAGTGGGTCCCAAGGCTACAATGAGCAGTTCTTC
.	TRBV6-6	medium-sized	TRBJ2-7	CASSYSTFGGAYEQYF	TGTGCCAGCAGTTACTCGACTTTCGGCGGAGCCTACGAGCAGTACTTC
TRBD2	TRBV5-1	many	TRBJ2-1	CASSFAPGLAGDNEQFF	TGCGCCAGCAGCTTCGCTCCGGGACTAGCGGGGGACAATGAGCAGTTCTTC
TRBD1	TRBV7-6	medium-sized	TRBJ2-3	CASRPGQESTDTQYF	TGTGCCAGCAGGCCGGGACAGGAAAGCACAGATACGCAGTATTTT
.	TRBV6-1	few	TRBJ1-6	CASSRTKSSYNSPLHF	TGTGCCAGCAGCCGAACCAAGAGCTCCTATAATTCACCCCTCCACTTT
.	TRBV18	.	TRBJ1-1	CASSPQGGLAFF	TGTGCCAGCTCACCACAGGGAGGGTTAGCTTTCTTT
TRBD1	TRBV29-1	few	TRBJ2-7	CSVERQGAEQYF	TGCAGCGTTGAGAGACAGGGCGCCGAGCAGTACTTC
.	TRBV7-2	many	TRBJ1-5	CASSPAVNQPQHF	TGTGCCAGCAGCCCCGCAGTCAATCAGCCCCAGCATTTT
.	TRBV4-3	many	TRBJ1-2	CASSPTSFEGRMYGYTF	TGCGCCAGCAGCCCGACCTCCTTCGAGGGGCGAATGTATGGCTACACCTTC
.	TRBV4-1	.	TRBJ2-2	CASSPRNANTRELFF	TGCGCCAGCAGCCCGAGGAACGCGAACACCAGGGAGCTGTTTTTT
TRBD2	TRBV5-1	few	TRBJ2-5	CASSLEPSGAEKETQYF	TGCGCCAGCAGCTTGGAACCTAGCGGGGCGGAGAAAGAGACCCAGTACTTC
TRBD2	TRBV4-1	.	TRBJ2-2	CASSPTPSSGNGSGELLF	TGCGCCAGCAGCCCGACACCCAGTAGCGGGAACGGGTCCGGGGAGCTGCTTTTT
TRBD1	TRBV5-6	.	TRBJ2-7	CASSPGQGRVYEQYF	TGTGCCAGCAGCCCCGGACAGGGAAGGGTCTACGAGCAGTACTTC
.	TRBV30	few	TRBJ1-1	CAWSVSFFGPNTEAFF	TGTGCCTGGAGTGTAAGTTTTTTCGGGCCGAACACTGAAGCTTTCTTT
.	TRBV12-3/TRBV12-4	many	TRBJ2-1	CASSLTNNEQFF	TGTGCCAGCAGTTTAACTAACAATGAGCAGTTCTTC
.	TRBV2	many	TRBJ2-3	CASRPRLAADTQYF	TGTGCCAGCAGGCCTCGCCTCGCTGCAGATACGCAGTATTTT
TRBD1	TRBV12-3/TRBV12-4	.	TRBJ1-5	CTSSLRQGGNQPQHF	TGTACCAGCAGTTTACGGCAGGGGGGCAATCAGCCCCAGCATTTT
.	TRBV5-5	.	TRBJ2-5	CASSLTTGRDQETQYF	TGTGCCAGCAGCTTGACGACAGGGAGGGACCAAGAGACCCAGTACTTC
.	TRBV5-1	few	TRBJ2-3	CASGADSPTDTQYF	TGCGCCAGCGGGGCGGACTCTCCCACAGATACGCAGTATTTT
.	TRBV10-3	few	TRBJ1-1	CAISESQDQNTEAFF	TGTGCCATCAGTGAGTCGCAGGATCAGAACACTGAAGCTTTCTTT
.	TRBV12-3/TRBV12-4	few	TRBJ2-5	CASKSGRVKTQYF	TGTGCCAGCAAATCGGGCAGGGTCAAGACCCAGTACTTC
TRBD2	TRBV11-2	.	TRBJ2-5	CASSLAGSGRAGETQYF	TGTGCCAGCAGCTTAGCGGGTAGCGGGAGGGCCGGAGAGACCCAGTACTTC
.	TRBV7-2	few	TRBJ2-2	CASSQGASAGELFF	TGTGCCAGCAGCCAAGGAGCCAGTGCCGGGGAGCTGTTTTTT
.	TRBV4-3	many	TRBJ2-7	CASSQIGTGSYEQYF	TGCGCCAGCAGCCAAATAGGGACGGGTTCCTACGAGCAGTACTTC
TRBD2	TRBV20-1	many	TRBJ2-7	CSARDPNGGLEFEQYF	TGCAGTGCTAGAGATCCGAACGGCGGACTAGAGTTCGAGCAGTACTTC
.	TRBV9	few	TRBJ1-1	CASSVDPQPPTEAFF	TGTGCCAGCAGCGTAGATCCGCAACCGCCAACTGAAGCTTTCTTT
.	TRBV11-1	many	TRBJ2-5	CASSLTGSETQYF	TGTGCCAGCAGCTTAACGGGGTCGGAGACCCAGTACTTC
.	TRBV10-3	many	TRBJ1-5	CAISGQQGYQPQHF	TGTGCCATCAGTGGACAACAGGGATATCAGCCCCAGCATTTT
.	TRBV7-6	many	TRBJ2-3	CASSLGPAGVRADTQYF	TGTGCCAGCAGCTTAGGACCGGCCGGGGTGCGGGCAGATACGCAGTATTTT
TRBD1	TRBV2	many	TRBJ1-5	CASAEGQGNQPQHF	TGTGCCAGCGCTGAGGGACAGGGTAATCAGCCCCAGCATTTT
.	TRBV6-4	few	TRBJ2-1	CASSAGGGTYNEQFF	TGTGCCAGCAGTGCGGGCGGAGGCACCTACAATGAGCAGTTCTTC
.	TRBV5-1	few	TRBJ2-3	CASSPDTRTDTQYF	TGCGCCAGCAGCCCGGACACCCGCACAGATACGCAGTATTTT
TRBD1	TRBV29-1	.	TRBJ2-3	CSVVEGTGAGDTQYF	TGCAGCGTTGTTGAGGGAACAGGGGCTGGAGATACGCAGTATTTT
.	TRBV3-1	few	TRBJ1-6	CASSTGAGSPLHF	TGTGCCAGTTCAACAGGCGCGGGATCACCCCTCCACTTT
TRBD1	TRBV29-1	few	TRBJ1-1	CSVALTGRATEAFF	TGCAGCGTTGCTTTGACAGGGAGGGCCACTGAAGCTTTCTTT
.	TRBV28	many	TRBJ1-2	CASSSRNYGYTF	TGTGCCAGCAGTTCCAGAAACTATGGCTACACCTTC
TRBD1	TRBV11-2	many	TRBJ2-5	CASSLLDRAIQETQYF	TGTGCCAGCAGCTTATTGGACAGGGCGATCCAAGAGACCCAGTACTTC
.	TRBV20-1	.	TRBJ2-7	CSAVSGYEQYF	TGCAGTGCGGTTAGCGGCTACGAGCAGTACTTC
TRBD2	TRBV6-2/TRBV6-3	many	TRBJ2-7	CASSKWTSGQSYYEQYF	TGTGCCAGCAGCAAGTGGACTAGCGGGCAATCCTACTACGAGCAGTACTTC
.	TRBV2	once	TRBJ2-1	CASSDTLAAGEQFF	TGTGCCAGCAGTGACACTTTGGCGGCAGGGGAGCAGTTCTTC
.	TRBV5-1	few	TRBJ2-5	CASSLAGLYPKETQYF	TGCGCCAGCAGCTTGGCCGGGCTATATCCAAAAGAGACCCAGTACTTC
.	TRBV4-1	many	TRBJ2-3	CASSQMRGGAFLGTQYF	TGCGCCAGCAGCCAAATGAGGGGGGGGGCCTTCCTAGGTACGCAGTATTTT
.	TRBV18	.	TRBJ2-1	CASSTLANEQFF	TGTGCCAGCTCAACCCTAGCCAATGAGCAGTTCTTC
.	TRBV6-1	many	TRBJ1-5	CASNREAYQPQHF	TGTGCCAGCAATCGGGAAGCCTATCAGCCCCAGCATTTT
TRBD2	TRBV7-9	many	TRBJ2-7	CASSLALAGLPYEQYF	TGTGCCAGCAGCTTAGCTCTAGCGGGCCTACCTTACGAGCAGTACTTC
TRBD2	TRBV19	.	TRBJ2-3	CASSIIGLAGGTDAQYF	TGTGCCAGTAGTATAATCGGGCTAGCGGGGGGCACAGATGCGCAGTATTTT
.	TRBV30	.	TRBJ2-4	CAWSVAGSKNIQYF	TGTGCCTGGAGTGTAGCCGGTTCCAAAAACATTCAGTACTTC